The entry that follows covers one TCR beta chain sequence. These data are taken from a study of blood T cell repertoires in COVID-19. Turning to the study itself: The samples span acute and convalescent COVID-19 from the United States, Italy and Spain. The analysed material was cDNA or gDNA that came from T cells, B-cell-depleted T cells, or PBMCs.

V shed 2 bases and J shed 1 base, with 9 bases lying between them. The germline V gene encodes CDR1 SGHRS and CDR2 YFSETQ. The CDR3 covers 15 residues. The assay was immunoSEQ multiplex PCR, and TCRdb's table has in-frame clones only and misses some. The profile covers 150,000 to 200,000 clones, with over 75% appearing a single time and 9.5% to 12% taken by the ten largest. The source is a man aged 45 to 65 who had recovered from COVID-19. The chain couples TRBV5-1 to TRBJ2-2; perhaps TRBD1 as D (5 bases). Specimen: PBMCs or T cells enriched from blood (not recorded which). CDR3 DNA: TGCGCCAGCAGCTTCCAGGGCGTGAACACCGGGGAGCTGTTTTTT. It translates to CASSFQGVNTGELFF.